Listed below are T cell receptor beta chains from one sample, sequenced in a study of beta chain features in type 1 diabetes. The assay was immunoSEQ multiplex PCR, and TCRdb's table has in-frame clones only and misses some. The repertoire includes around 500,000 clones, approximately 10% of them detected once, and over 0.04% sits in the top ten. The sample consisted of naive CD4+ T cells from blood. Receptors were obtained from a woman aged 18-30 years in good health. The CDR3 runs from the conserved cysteine through the conserved F or W. The D gene is left open where the match is weak. A row's size may be missing; if present it is once, few, many or a size class.

>few|-|TRBV7-2|TRBJ1-1
TGTGCCAGCAGCTTCTTGAGGACTGAAGCTTTCTTT
CASSFLRTEAFF
>few|-|TRBV29-1|TRBJ2-3
TGCAGCGTTAGACGGGGCGTCGAAACAGATACGCAGTATTTT
CSVRRGVETDTQYF
>few|TRBD1|TRBV7-2|TRBJ2-5
TGTGCCAGCAGCTTGGACAGGGCGGAGACCCAGTACTTC
CASSLDRAETQYF
>-|-|TRBV6-1|TRBJ2-1
TGTGCCAGCAAGGAGGTTTGGGGGAGTTACAATGAGCAGTTCTTC
CASKEVWGSYNEQFF
>few|-|TRBV2|TRBJ2-5
TGTGCCAGCAGTGAGGGGGCCTCTGAGACCCAGTACTTC
CASSEGASETQYF
>-|TRBD2|TRBV5-6|TRBJ2-4
TGTGCCAGCAGCTTTCGTTTTGCGGGAGGGAACATTCAGTACTTC
CASSFRFAGGNIQYF
>few|-|TRBV6-5|TRBJ2-3
TGTGCCAGCAGTTACTCGAGGATGTGGGGCACAGATACGCAGTATTTT
CASSYSRMWGTDTQYF
>few|-|TRBV2|TRBJ1-1
TGTGCCAGCAGTGAACGGGTGAGGAACACTGAAGCTTTCTTT
CASSERVRNTEAFF
>-|-|TRBV7-8|TRBJ2-3
TGTGCCAGCAGCGCCGAGGTTACTAGCACAGATACGCAGTATTTT
CASSAEVTSTDTQYF
>few|-|TRBV4-2|TRBJ2-7
TGTGCCAGCAGCCAAGACCCAGCCTCCCACGAGCAGTACTTC
CASSQDPASHEQYF
>few|TRBD1|TRBV4-3|TRBJ2-4
TGCGCCAGCAGCCAAGTGGGCGGGACAGGGGTGGCCAAAAACATTCAGTACTTC
CASSQVGGTGVAKNIQYF
>few|-|TRBV25-1|TRBJ2-5
TGTGCCAGCAGTGAATCCGGGCCCCAGACCCAGTACTTC
CASSESGPQTQYF
>few|-|TRBV18|TRBJ2-7
TGTGCCAGCTCAAAAAGTACCTTCCGGCCCTACGAGCAGTACTTC
CASSKSTFRPYEQYF
>-|-|TRBV5-1|TRBJ1-1
TGCGCCAGCAGCCCACTCAGTGATTCTAACACTGAAGCTTTCTTT
CASSPLSDSNTEAFF
>few|TRBD1|TRBV15|TRBJ1-2
TGTGCCACCAGCAGAGATTCCGCCCCAGGGGGCCAGGGCTACACCTTC
CATSRDSAPGGQGYTF
>few|TRBD2|TRBV28|TRBJ2-7
TGTGCCAGCAGTTCTGCCTGGACTAGCGACTACGAGCAGTACTTC
CASSSAWTSDYEQYF
>-|-|TRBV7-3|TRBJ2-2
TGTGCCAGCAGCCCGCGTGGGCAGAGATTGACCGGGGAGCTGTTTTTT
CASSPRGQRLTGELFF
>-|-|TRBV2|TRBJ2-4
TGTGCCAGCAGTAGGGAGCCCGGAATCTTAGCCAAAAACATTCAGTACTTC
CASSREPGILAKNIQYF